The 24 T cell receptor beta chains reported below all come from one sample, sequenced in a study of blood T cells in healthy people across ages. The authors ran a second PCR of 7 to 11 cycles using a sample-barcoded 5' primer and a J-beta primer mix. TCRdb ran MiXCR on the 5' RACE reads and lists one entry per CDR3 protein. The sample lists some 920,000 distinct CDR3 sequences; about 53% were seen once. Sequencing was performed on blood. Receptors were obtained from a woman aged 60-75 years in good health.

This clonotype was detected many times. The chain combines TRBV12-3 or TRBV12-4 with TRBJ2-1, with D unclear. The CDR3 sequence is 11 residues long. V dropped 4 bases and J dropped 6 bases, with 4 bases sitting between them. In nucleotides, the CDR3 is TGTGCCAGCAGTTCTTTCAATGAGCAGTTCTTC. It yields the protein CASSSFNEQFF.

J is TRBJ2-3 and V is TRBV20-1, with TRBD2 identical over 9 bases. Trimming took 5 bases from V and 8 from J; bases not matched to a gene: 14. CDR3 size: 15 residues. Germline lookup yields CDR1 DFQATT and CDR2 SNEGSKA (reference sequence). The CDR3 sequence: CSAGTSRRPYPTQYF. In nucleotides, the CDR3 is TGCAGTGCTGGGACTAGCAGGAGGCCCTACCCTACGCAGTATTTT.

This clonotype was counted between two and nine times. The chain links TRBV6-5 to TRBJ2-5, with D perhaps given as TRBD1 or TRBD2 (5 bases each). The CDR3 consists of 12 residues. Trimming stripped 6 bases from V and 3 bases from J, with 8 bases between. From germline, CDR1 is MNHEY and CDR2 SVGAGI. CDR3 sequence: CASRGPKETQYF. CDR3 nucleotides: TGTGCCAGCAGGGGACCGAAAGAGACCCAGTACTTC.

Only a few counts were recorded for this clonotype. CDR3 coding DNA: TGCAGTGCCCGACGGGACGCAACCTACGAGCAGTACTTC. This translates into CSARRDATYEQYF. The chain combines TRBV20-1 with TRBJ2-4; D tentatively reads TRBD1 or TRBD2 (5 bases each). Matching the DNA end better, TRBJ2-7 makes the J call doubtful. CDR1 DFQATT and CDR2 SNEGSKA come from the germline V gene (reference sequence). The CDR3 is 13 residues long.

The CDR3 sequence: CASSFLVSGNEQYF. The CDR3 bases are TGTGCCAGCAGCTTCCTAGTGTCGGGCAATGAGCAGTACTTC. This sequence joins TRBV2 and TRBJ2-5; the D is unclear. V shed 6 bases and J shed 11 bases, with 22 bases lying between them. The CDR3 contains 14 residues. Germline V gene lookup returns CDR1 SNHLY and CDR2 FYNNEI.

V usage is TRBV6-5 and J usage is TRBJ2-5; TRBD2 matches 11 bases. V gave up 2 bases and J gave up 7 bases; unmatched junction bases: 15. Germline V gene lookup returns CDR1 MNHEY and CDR2 SVGAGI. The CDR3 spans 18 residues. CDR3 loop: CASSYGMMGLAESGTQYF. CDR3 sequence (DNA): TGTGCCAGCAGTTACGGGATGATGGGACTAGCGGAGTCGGGGACCCAGTACTTC.

The V and J genes are TRBV20-1 and TRBJ2-7, with unresolved D. V lost 4 bases, J lost 3 bases, and 19 bases lay in between. The germline gives CDR1 DFQATT, CDR2 SNEGSKA (reference sequence). The CDR3 runs 15 residues. The CDR3 spells CSATTINVDHYEQYF. For the CDR3, the DNA is TGCAGTGCTACCACGATCAATGTGGACCACTACGAGCAGTACTTC.

This clonotype was seen only a few times. The chain couples TRBV29-1 to TRBJ2-1, with D perhaps TRBD2 (6 bases). The length of the CDR3 is 14 residues. Between the trimmed V and J ends, which lost 6 bases and 3 bases, there was a span of 15 bases. CDR1 and CDR2 from the germline V gene are SQVTM and ANQGSEA. CDR3 protein: CSVTRQGGYNEQFF. The CDR3 region has the DNA TGCAGCGTGACTAGGCAGGGAGGCTACAATGAGCAGTTCTTC.

This clonotype was picked up a small number of times. CDR3 amino acids: CSARGPRAGGRETQYF. The CDR3 DNA is TGCAGTGCTAGGGGACCGAGAGCGGGAGGGAGAGAGACCCAGTACTTC. The chain uses TRBV20-1 and TRBJ2-5, with 10 positions matching TRBD2. This CDR3 is 16 amino acids long. Germline trimming cut 3 bases from V and 4 bases from J; bases unmatched to any gene: 11. The V gene's germline CDR1 is DFQATT and CDR2 SNEGSKA (reference sequence).

This clonotype was observed once. This clone may be a read error of a much larger clone one base away. The chain has TRBV28 and TRBJ2-3, with D possibly TRBD1 on 5 matching bases. CDR3 length equals 15 residues. CDR1 and CDR2 (germline): MDHEN, SYDVKM. CDR3 DNA: TGTGCCAGCAGCTCCGTAGGGTTTAGCACAGGTACGCAGTATTTT. This sequence encodes CASSSVGFSTGTQYF.

The chain combines TRBV25-1 with TRBJ1-1; 7 bases align to TRBD1. CDR3 size: 13 residues. With V trimmed by 8 bases and J by 1 base, 4 bases remained unmatched. CDR1 is MGHDK and CDR2 is SYGVNS in the germline V gene. This chain's CDR3 is CASLGTANTEAFF. For the CDR3, the DNA is TGTGCCAGCCTCGGGACAGCGAACACTGAAGCTTTCTTT.

CDR3 in amino acids: CASSPNGDQPQHF. The CDR3 region has the DNA TGTGCCAGCTCCCCCAATGGGGATCAGCCCCAGCATTTT. The gene calls are TRBV18 and TRBJ1-5; D ambiguous. The CDR3 runs 13 residues. In germline, CDR1 is KGHSH, CDR2 LQKENI. V was clipped by 6 bases and J by 5 bases, with 11 bases between them.

The chain joins TRBV15 to TRBJ1-1, with D possibly being TRBD1 (5 bases). Germline lookup yields CDR1 LNHNV and CDR2 YYDKDF (reference sequence). The V end was cut by 0 bases, the J end by 6 bases, with 14 bases between. This CDR3 spans 15 amino acids. This chain's CDR3 is CATSRDRMGLAEAFF. CDR3 sequence (DNA): TGTGCCACCAGCAGAGATCGGATGGGGCTGGCTGAAGCTTTCTTT.

The chain recombines TRBV6-1 with TRBJ1-6, with D possibly TRBD1 on 5 matching bases. V dropped 5 bases and J dropped 5 bases, with 10 bases sitting between them. This CDR3 spans 14 amino acids. Germline V gene data show CDR1 as MNHNS and CDR2 as SASEGT. The CDR3 loop reads CASSRQRDNSPLHF. The CDR3, as DNA: TGTGCCAGCAGTAGACAGAGAGATAATTCACCCCTCCACTTT.

This chain uses TRBV10-3 with TRBJ2-3, with a possible D match to TRBD2 (7 bases). From germline, CDR1 is ENHRY and CDR2 SYGVKD. The CDR3 has 15 residues. The V end was cut by 8 bases, the J end by 2 bases, with 17 bases between. The CDR3 loop reads CAIGGAAAYTDTQYF. DNA for the CDR3: TGTGCCATCGGGGGGGCAGCGGCTTACACAGATACGCAGTATTTT.

The J gene is TRBJ1-3, the V gene TRBV7-2, with D maybe TRBD1 (6 bases). The V end lost 5 bases, the J end lost 0 bases, and 14 bases lay between the germline ends. Germline assignment: CDR1 SGHTA and CDR2 FQGNSA. This CDR3 contains 16 residues. CDR3 sequence (DNA): TGTGCCAGCAGCCGGGGGCCTGAAAGCTCTGGAAACACCATATATTTT. This codes for CASSRGPESSGNTIYF. Variable domain in full (rest from reference TRBV7-2 and TRBJ1-3): GAGVSQSPSNKVTEKGKDVELRCDPISGHTALYWYRQSLGQGLEFLIYFQGNSAPDKSGLPSDRFSAERTGGSVSTLTIQRTQQEDSAVYLCASSRGPESSGNTIYFGEGSWLTVV.

There are many counts of this clonotype. In nucleotides, the CDR3 is TGTGCCAGCAGTTTAGCCGCCCAAGAGACCCAGTACTTC. It translates to CASSLAAQETQYF. The genes are TRBV12-3 or TRBV12-4 and TRBJ2-5; D unresolved. The V and J ends lost 0 bases and 1 base respectively, with 3 bases between them. CDR3 size: 13 residues.

The J gene is TRBJ2-7, the V gene TRBV15, with 7 nucleotides matching TRBD2. This CDR3 contains 15 residues. The germline gives CDR1 LNHNV, CDR2 YYDKDF (reference sequence). V was clipped by 1 base and J by 3 bases; unmatched bases: 6. CDR3 protein: CATSRVGTSDYEQYF. In DNA form, the CDR3 reads TGTGCCACCAGCAGAGTAGGAACTAGCGACTACGAGCAGTACTTC.

This clonotype was picked up a small number of times. The rearrangement joins TRBV29-1 to TRBJ1-2; D call uncertain. Germline V lookup: CDR1 SQVTM, CDR2 ANQGSEA. The CDR3 is 12 residues long. The ends were cut back, 6 bases at V and 3 bases at J, with 11 bases in the middle. CDR3 residues: CSVQTADYGYTF. The DNA of the CDR3 is TGCAGCGTCCAGACTGCGGACTATGGCTACACCTTC.

This clonotype showed up just a few times. CDR3 nucleotide sequence: TGTGCCAGCAGCAAACAAGGCCAGACGGTCTCTGGGGCCAACGTCCTGACTTTC. Encoded protein: CASSKQGQTVSGANVLTF. The V and J genes are TRBV7-9 and TRBJ2-6; D gene unclear. The ends were cut back, 5 bases at V and 0 bases at J, with 17 bases in the middle. The CDR3 extends over 18 amino acids. Germline CDR1 is SEHNR and CDR2 is FQNEAQ (reference sequence).

The rearrangement joins TRBV12-3 or TRBV12-4 to TRBJ2-3; D ambiguous. CDR3 length: 12 amino acids. The ends were cut back, 4 bases at V and 9 bases at J, with 11 bases in the middle. The CDR3 sequence is CASSSDKRTQYF. For the CDR3, the DNA is TGTGCCAGCAGTTCAGACAAAAGGACGCAGTATTTT.

Ten or more counts support this clonotype. This rearrangement joins TRBV20-1 to TRBJ2-1, with D hard to call. V was clipped by 6 bases and J by 3 bases, with 9 bases between them. The germline gives CDR1 DFQATT, CDR2 SNEGSKA (reference sequence). The CDR3 length is 12 residues. CDR3 bases: TGCAGTGCAGGCACCTACTACAATGAGCAGTTCTTC. Translating gives CSAGTYYNEQFF.

The chain uses TRBV21-1 and TRBJ2-7; the table's D call, TRBD2, was not checked against the DNA. The DNA end is more similar to TRBJ2-4, so the J call may be wrong. TRBV21-1 is given as a pseudogene. This CDR3 spans 18 amino acids. CDR3 region: CASSLPGVGAGGRNIQYF. The CDR3 nucleotides read TGTGCCAGCAGCCTCCCGGGAGTAGGGGCGGGTGGAAGGAACATTCAGTACTTC.

This clonotype appeared once. The chain joins TRBV7-9 to TRBJ2-4, with 10 nucleotides matching TRBD2. This CDR3 contains 14 residues. Germline V gives CDR1 SEHNR, CDR2 FQNEAQ (reference sequence). After removal of 4 bases from V and 11 bases from J, the junction contained 8 bases not matched to a gene. The CDR3 loop is CASSSLAGVSVQYF. The CDR3 region has the DNA TGTGCCAGCAGCTCGCTAGCGGGAGTGTCCGTTCAGTACTTC. The full variable domain, its missing parts supplied by reference TRBV7-9 and TRBJ2-4, is DTGVSQNPRHKITKRGQNVTFRCDPISEHNRLYWYRQTLGQGPEFLTYFQNEAQLEKSRLLSDRFSAERPKGSFSTLEIQRTEQGDSAMYLCASSSLAGVSVQYFGAGTRLSVL.